The 9 T cell receptor beta chains below come from one sample, sequenced in a study of PD-L1 blockade in urothelial cancer. Here immunoSEQ multiplex PCR was the method, and the copy in TCRdb shows in-frame clones only, minus some. The table lists more than 65,000 clones, 87% of them singletons. Sample: PBMCs, taken around atezolizumab (anti-PD-L1) treatment. The origin of the receptors is a woman in her seventies with urothelial cancer.

The chain joins TRBV19 to TRBJ1-3, with 7 bases that match TRBD1. CDR3 length: 17 residues. Germline V CDR1 and CDR2: LNHDA, SQIVND (reference sequence). J lost 0 bases, V lost 3 bases, and 8 bases had no gene match. The CDR3 region has the DNA TGTGCCAGTAGTATGGTCGGACAGGCATTCTCTGGAAACACCATATATTTT. This gives the protein CASSMVGQAFSGNTIYF.

The gene calls are TRBV14 and TRBJ1-3, with a possible D match to TRBD1 (6 bases). Between the trimmed V and J ends, which lost 6 bases and 4 bases, there was a span of 16 bases. The CDR3 length is 15 residues. The V gene's germline CDR1 is SGHDN and CDR2 FVKESK. In nucleotides, the CDR3 is TGTGCCAGCAGTTCGAGACCGGGACAAGGAAACACCATATATTTT. As protein: CASSSRPGQGNTIYF.

Concerning this clone: The junction shows a germline mismatch at one end, possibly a read error. The V call is TRBV7-2, the J call TRBJ2-3; no definite D call. The CDR3 runs 14 residues. Germline assignment: CDR1 SGHTA and CDR2 FQGNSA. CDR3 nucleotides: TGTGCCAACAGCGAACTCACTAGCACAGATACGCAGTATTTT. Translation: CANSELTSTDTQYF.

Worth noting for this clone: At one end, the junction sequence differs from germline, possibly due to a read error. This chain joins TRBV5-1 and TRBJ2-3; TRBD2 is a possible D gene (6 bases). This CDR3 is built from 15 residues. Germline V gene data show CDR1 as SGHRS and CDR2 as YFSETQ. DNA for the CDR3: TGCGCCAGCAGTGTTGAGACTAGGGGCACATATACGCAGTATTTT. This gives the protein CASSVETRGTYTQYF.

V usage is TRBV19 and J usage is TRBJ2-6, with 8 bases that match TRBD1. With V trimmed by 2 bases and J by 3 bases, 3 bases remained unmatched. The CDR3 spans 16 residues. Germline values: CDR1 LNHDA, CDR2 SQIVND (reference sequence). CDR3 bases: TGTGCCAGTAGTATACAGGGGGCCGGTGGGGCCAACGTCCTGACTTTC. It is translated as CASSIQGAGGANVLTF.

This clone was seen a few times. CDR3 region: CASSLGGQAAHTEAFF. CDR3 DNA sequence: TGTGCCAGCAGCTTAGGGGGACAGGCGGCGCACACTGAAGCTTTCTTT. The V and J genes are TRBV7-9 and TRBJ1-1; 8 nucleotides agree with TRBD1. This CDR3 is 16 amino acids long. V was pared by 1 base and J by 3 bases, with 7 bases of the junction left unmatched. Germline CDR1 SEHNR, CDR2 FQNEAQ (reference sequence).

On this clone: The same CDR3 can be traced to other DNA sequences in this sample. The V and J genes are TRBV6-5 and TRBJ1-2; 9 bases agree with TRBD1. V was clipped by 0 bases and J by 4 bases; unmatched bases: 0. The CDR3 runs to 14 residues. CDR1 and CDR2 (germline): MNHEY, SVGAGI. DNA of the CDR3: TGTGCCAGCAGTTACTCGGGACAGGGCTATGGCTACACCTTC. It yields the protein CASSYSGQGYGYTF.

This chain links TRBV11-3 with TRBJ1-1; TRBD1 aligns across 8 bases. V gave up 5 bases and J gave up 1 base; unmatched junction bases: 3. Germline lookup yields CDR1 SGHNT and CDR2 YENEEA. This CDR3 contains 14 residues. The CDR3 here is CASSAQGGNTEAFF. CDR3 nucleotides: TGTGCCAGCAGCGCACAGGGGGGGAACACTGAAGCTTTCTTT.

The chain is built from TRBV19 and TRBJ1-1; 7 bases map to TRBD1. The CDR3 consists of 14 residues. J was trimmed by 1 base and V by 5 bases; bases with no gene match: 4. CDR1 is LNHDA, CDR2 SQIVND, per germline (reference sequence). The CDR3 region is CASSPGTENTEAFF. CDR3 bases: TGTGCCAGTAGTCCCGGGACAGAGAACACTGAAGCTTTCTTT.